This T cell receptor beta chain stems from a study of shared clonotypes between healthy human individuals. Across the study: Each donor's CD4 naive and CD4 memory cells filled three plates apiece, CD8 naive two, and CD8 memory one. Whole-study findings and limits: What rarefaction showed was incomplete sorted-subset sequencing despite large depth. Non-shared clonotypes displayed generation probabilities falling below those of clonotypes present in all four donors.

Profiling relied on immunoSEQ multiplex PCR, and the TCRdb table lists in-frame clones only, not all of them. The sample records about 980,000 clones, about three quarters being singletons. About this clone: Antigen: not known.

Between the trimmed V and J ends, which lost 5 bases and 3 bases, there was a span of 14 bases. CDR1 and CDR2 from the germline V gene are LNHNV and YYDKDF (reference sequence). This CDR3 spans 14 amino acids. Sequenced sample: memory CD4+ T cells sorted from blood. As to subset: CD45RA-negative fraction. This chain uses TRBV15 with TRBJ2-7, with a tentative D call TRBD2 (5 bases). This receptor was obtained from a man aged 18-30 years in good health. CDR3 region: CATSLGILDYEQYF. The DNA for the CDR3 is TGTGCCACCAGCCTCGGGATCCTCGACTACGAGCAGTACTTC.